A selection of T cell receptor beta chains follows, all from one sample in a study of CD8+ T cells in alopecia areata. Clones were read by immunoSEQ multiplex PCR, and TCRdb kept only the in-frame ones, dropping some. Here the sample spans about 200,000 clones, 55% to 70% being singletons. Source: CD4+ T cells sorted from blood, taken at week 4, from a patient treated with tofacitinib. The receptors here all came from a human donor with alopecia areata. Both conserved end residues are trimmed from each CDR3. The order of the fields is V gene, clone size, J gene, CDR3 protein. Not every row has a clone size; where given, it reads once, few, many or a size class.

>TRBV7-2|-|TRBJ2-7
ASTRLAGLYEQY
>TRBV7-9|once|TRBJ1-2
ASSPYRSHYT
>TRBV4-1|-|TRBJ1-1
ASSQEGGITEAF
>TRBV30|-|TRBJ2-2
AWTRNPPGHTGELF
>TRBV5-1|-|TRBJ1-2
ASSLEGRDGGYT
>TRBV18|few|TRBJ1-1
ASSSSTEAF
>TRBV6-1|-|TRBJ1-5
ASTEVGGLQPQH
>TRBV7-3|few|TRBJ1-1
ASSLIGGVTEAF
>TRBV7-9|-|TRBJ1-2
ASSQQGHGGYT
>TRBV6-5|-|TRBJ2-5
ASSYEVGQTQY
>TRBV27|-|TRBJ1-6
ASSLYRGRSPLH
>TRBV14|few|TRBJ1-1
ASSQAMGENTEAF
>TRBV29-1|-|TRBJ2-3
SDLGQRGDTQY
>TRBV30|-|TRBJ1-2
AWSPTGGHGYT
>TRBV6-6|few|TRBJ2-5
ASSYSPGGWQETQY
>TRBV5-4|once|TRBJ2-7
ASSTLAGGGSYEQY
>TRBV29-1|-|TRBJ2-5
SVRWRGQETQY
>TRBV29-1|-|TRBJ2-7
SVGGGQGYEQY
>TRBV4-3|few|TRBJ1-3
ASSQGPSSGNTIY
>TRBV7-2|few|TRBJ1-2
ASSSKSRSAVGGYT
>TRBV7-2|few|TRBJ1-4
ASSLKVATNEKLF
>TRBV6-1|-|TRBJ1-4
ASSEALGRLPRSNEKLF
>TRBV19|few|TRBJ2-5
ASSRGFQETQY
>TRBV5-1|once|TRBJ1-4
ASSPRDRGEEKLF
>TRBV7-2|-|TRBJ2-5
ASSLEGGPTETQY
>TRBV30|-|TRBJ2-3
AWERGTFTDTQY
>TRBV30|-|TRBJ1-1
ASGRSDTEAF
>TRBV7-6|few|TRBJ2-4
ASSPGSPAFGKNIQY
>TRBV6-5|once|TRBJ1-6
ASSRDEPNSPLH
>TRBV7-9|-|TRBJ2-5
ASSTGTGTRPQY
>TRBV14|-|TRBJ1-2
ASSQDNWGPGGYT
>TRBV27|once|TRBJ2-7
ASSTHPLAEQY
>TRBV19|-|TRBJ1-1
ASSIRGAEAF
>TRBV2|-|TRBJ1-2
ASSEVAAYGYT
>TRBV27|-|TRBJ2-5
ASSFTDKETQY
>TRBV6-6|-|TRBJ2-3
ASGRGQADTQY
>TRBV19|-|TRBJ2-2
ASSRTGNTGELF
>TRBV7-8|-|TRBJ1-2
ASSPRRGDGYT
>TRBV29-1|once|TRBJ2-7
SVALRVDEQY
>TRBV7-9|-|TRBJ1-6
ASSPGDSPLH
>TRBV10-3|-|TRBJ1-6
AISGDSDSPLH
>TRBV30|-|TRBJ1-5
AWSRQVSNQPQH
>TRBV28|-|TRBJ1-2
ASSTFGRAGGYT
>TRBV7-2|few|TRBJ2-1
ASSLAAGGYNEQF
>TRBV7-2|-|TRBJ1-5
ASSLTAHSNQPQH